Following are 19 T cell receptor beta chains from one sample sequenced in a study of blood T cells in healthy people across ages. Then a second PCR, running roughly 7 to 11 cycles, was carried out with a sample-barcoded 5' primer and a J-beta primer mix. TCRdb reprocessed the 5' RACE reads via MiXCR and lists one record per CDR3 protein. The data hold hundreds of thousands of distinct CDR3 sequences, with approximately 30% observed a single time. Material: blood. The source of these receptors is a woman aged 80 or older in good health.

CDR3 DNA sequence: TGTGCCACCAGTGCCTTAGGGGACAGGAGGAGCTACACCTTC. This codes for CATSALGDRRSYTF. The genes are TRBV24-1 and TRBJ1-2; 8 bases are shared with TRBD1. The CDR3 has 14 residues. The V gene's germline CDR1 is KGHDR and CDR2 SFDVKD. With 5 bases clipped from V and 9 bases from J, the junction kept 10 bases outside the gene matches.

This clonotype has only a few counts. Just one base apart from a much larger clone, this may be a read error. The genes are TRBV20-1 and TRBJ2-5; D is unclear. There are 13 residues in the CDR3. Germline V gene sequence: CDR1 DFQATT, CDR2 SNEGSKA (reference sequence). V was trimmed by 3 bases and J by 11 bases, leaving 19 bases between them. CDR3 in amino acids: CSARDALGNEQYF. For the CDR3, the DNA is TGCAGTGCTAGGGATGCCCTGGGGAATGAGCAGTACTTC.

This clonotype was detected ten times or more. V usage is TRBV4-1 and J usage is TRBJ2-1; 9 nucleotides line up with TRBD2. This CDR3 has 15 amino acids. Germline CDR1 is MGHRA and CDR2 is YSYEKL. With 1 base clipped from V and 7 bases from J, the junction kept 5 bases outside the gene matches. The CDR3 DNA sequence: TGCGCCAGCAGCCAAGGTGGGCTAGCGGGGAATGAGCAGTTCTTC. It codes for CASSQGGLAGNEQFF.

This clonotype was seen only once. The chain has TRBV28 and TRBJ2-3; D gene ambiguous. V lost 6 bases, J lost 2 bases, and 15 bases lay in between. In germline, CDR1 is MDHEN, CDR2 SYDVKM. The CDR3 covers 15 residues. The CDR3 DNA is TGTGCCAGCAGGCTTCTCAGTAACAACACAGATACGCAGTATTTT. Amino acid sequence: CASRLLSNNTDTQYF.

The table lists this clonotype with a count of one. The J gene is TRBJ2-6, the V gene TRBV7-9, with D perhaps matching TRBD1 (5 bases). The CDR3 length is 18 residues. The ends were cut back, 1 base at V and 0 bases at J, with 13 bases in the middle. CDR1 SEHNR and CDR2 FQNEAQ come from the germline V gene (reference sequence). The CDR3 loop is CASSLGLQVLSGANVLTF. The CDR3 nucleotides read TGTGCCAGCAGCTTAGGTTTACAGGTTCTCTCTGGGGCCAACGTCCTGACTTTC.

This clonotype was observed many times. The chain recombines TRBV7-3 with TRBJ1-5; D is ambiguous. The germline V and J ends were trimmed by 5 bases and 4 bases, with 9 bases remaining between them. This CDR3 is built from 13 residues. The germline V gene has CDR1 SGHTA and CDR2 FQGTGA. The CDR3 DNA is TGTGCCAGCAGCCCTGGGAGTAATCAGCCCCAGCATTTT. This sequence encodes CASSPGSNQPQHF.

The gene calls are TRBV30 and TRBJ1-1; a possible D gene is TRBD1 (6 bases). Germline CDR1 and CDR2: GTSNPN and SVGIG (reference sequence). The V gene lost 8 bases and the J gene lost 2 bases, with 12 bases spanning the gap. The CDR3 extends over 12 amino acids. The CDR3 sequence is CAGGDINTEAFF. The CDR3 region has the DNA TGTGCCGGAGGGGACATTAACACTGAAGCTTTCTTT.

The gene calls are TRBV7-3 and TRBJ2-2, with D perhaps matching TRBD2 (7 bases). V lost 5 bases and J 7 bases, leaving 14 bases between the germline ends. Germline V CDR1 and CDR2: SGHTA, FQGTGA. CDR3 length: 14 residues. The CDR3 DNA reads TGTGCCAGCAGCCTCGGCGGGGGCCACGGGGAGCTGTTTTTT. Translated: CASSLGGGHGELFF.

The count of this clonotype is one. This chain uses TRBV5-1 with TRBJ1-2, with 8 positions matching TRBD1. V lost 3 bases and J lost 4; bases outside the gene matches: 8. Germline loops: CDR1 SGHRS, CDR2 YFSETQ. This CDR3 spans 15 amino acids. CDR3 amino acids: CASSSRTGNGYGYTF. In DNA form, the CDR3 reads TGCGCCAGCAGCTCCCGGACAGGGAACGGCTATGGCTACACCTTC. The variable domain in full, with the rest retrieved from reference TRBV5-1 and TRBJ1-2, is KAGVTQTPRYLIKTRGQQVTLSCSPISGHRSVSWYQQTPGQGLQFLFEYFSETQRNKGNFPGRFSGRQFSNSRSEMNVSTLELGDSALYLCASSSRTGNGYGYTFGSGTRLTVV.

Points on this clonotype: Possible read error: a much larger clone is one base away. The gene calls are TRBV12-3 or TRBV12-4 and TRBJ1-6, with D maybe TRBD1 (5 bases). This CDR3 has 12 residues. The ends were cut back, 7 bases at V and 14 bases at J, with 15 bases in the middle. CDR3 residues: CASTRGRGTLHF. In DNA, the CDR3 is TGTGCCAGCACTCGGGGACGGGGGACCCTCCACTTT.

This clonotype was detected ten times or more. The chain has TRBV7-2 and TRBJ2-3, with TRBD2 matching over 10 bases. With V trimmed by 5 bases and J by 3 bases, 8 bases remained unmatched. This CDR3 is built from 16 residues. Germline CDR1 is SGHTA and CDR2 is FQGNSA. CDR3 sequence: CASSPSGGARTDTQYF. The CDR3 DNA is TGTGCCAGCAGCCCTAGCGGGGGCGCCCGGACAGATACGCAGTATTTT.

The sample holds many counts of this clonotype. The chain employs TRBV9 and TRBJ2-7; tentative D call: TRBD2 (6 bases). Germline V CDR1 and CDR2: SGDLS, YYNGEE. Trimming took 0 bases from V and 5 from J, leaving 12 bases between them. The CDR3 length is 14 residues. The CDR3 region is CASSVVGGIDEQYF. CDR3 coding DNA: TGTGCCAGCAGCGTAGTCGGAGGGATCGACGAGCAGTACTTC.

This clonotype appeared many times. This chain links TRBV2 with TRBJ1-2, with a weak D call TRBD1 (5 bases). Per germline, CDR1 SNHLY and CDR2 FYNNEI. The CDR3 has 15 amino acids. V was shortened by 6 bases and J by 4 bases, with 18 bases between the two germline ends. The CDR3 coding sequence is TGTGCCAGCAGCGCCACTAGGGGAGTCAGCTATGGCTACACCTTC. It encodes CASSATRGVSYGYTF.

As to this clonotype: Possible read error: a much larger clone is one base away. The chain has TRBV7-9 and TRBJ1-4; D remains unclear. CDR1 is SEHNR and CDR2 is FQNEAQ in the germline V gene (reference sequence). The ends were cut back, 5 bases at V and 14 bases at J, with 15 bases in the middle. The CDR3 consists of 12 residues. The CDR3 reads CASSRRDRNLFF. In DNA form, the CDR3 reads TGTGCCAGCAGCCGCCGGGATCGAAACCTGTTTTTT.

J is TRBJ2-7 and V is TRBV5-1, with a weak D call TRBD1 (6 bases). The DNA end lines up better with TRBJ2-5; the J call may be wrong. The germline CDR1 and CDR2 sequences are SGHRS and YFSETQ. This CDR3 contains 14 residues. The CDR3 here is CASSLVQGKETQYF. CDR3 DNA: TGCGCCAGCAGCTTGGTACAGGGAAAGGAGACCCAGTACTTC.

The table lists this clonotype with a few counts. This chain uses TRBV28 with TRBJ1-5; D unresolved. The V gene's germline CDR1 is MDHEN and CDR2 SYDVKM. V lost 6 bases, J lost 11 bases, and 8 bases lay in between. The CDR3 has 10 residues. CDR3 coding DNA: TGTGCCAGCAGCGGTTGGACCCAGCATTTT. Encoded protein: CASSGWTQHF.

There are many counts of this clonotype. The rearrangement uses TRBV27 and TRBJ2-7; a possible D gene is TRBD1 (6 bases). The CDR3 sequence is 15 residues long. V gave up 9 bases and J gave up 0 bases, with 18 bases separating them. Germline CDR1 reads MNHEY; CDR2 reads SMNVEV (reference sequence). The CDR3 sequence is CASKISGAYSYEQYF. CDR3 in DNA: TGTGCCAGTAAAATCTCAGGGGCCTACTCCTACGAGCAGTACTTC.

Note on this clonotype: This may stem from a read error, because a much larger clone lies one nucleotide away. The J gene is TRBJ2-6, the V gene TRBV6-2 or TRBV6-3, with D possibly being TRBD1 (5 bases). Germline V gene data show CDR1 as MNHEY and CDR2 as SVGEGT. CDR3 length equals 17 residues. The CDR3 spells CASRPTELLSGANVRTF. For the CDR3, the DNA is TGTGCCAGCAGGCCGACAGAGCTACTCTCTGGGGCCAACGTCCGGACTTTC.

This clonotype was seen ten or more times. This sequence joins TRBV5-1 and TRBJ1-4; D is uncertain. The CDR3 spans 15 residues. Germline loops: CDR1 SGHRS, CDR2 YFSETQ. V lost 5 bases, J lost 0 bases, and 11 bases lay in between. The CDR3 coding sequence is TGCGCCAGCAGGTCGGGCGGCCCAACTAATGAAAAACTGTTTTTT. Translating it yields CASRSGGPTNEKLFF.